A single TCR beta chain is shown here with its context. This clonotype was recorded at least ten times. Its antigen is currently not known. Base qualities were left out, and no much larger clone turns up one base away. The sample originates from a study of T cells after yellow fever vaccination (dated by TCRdb to 2018 to 2020). In terms of the full investigation: The SMART-Seq v4 Ultra Low Input RNA kit was used to prepare libraries from fractions with low cell numbers. To follow T-cell clones before and after both primary and booster YFV17D yellow fever vaccination, bulk TCR alpha and beta repertoires underwent longitudinal sequencing. The cohort comprised two healthy male donors, one aged 18 to 29 and one aged 30 to 40 years. Blood samples were taken at several timepoints before and after primary and secondary immunization, and bulk PBMC replicates and cell subsets were isolated.

On the study overall, not on this receptor specifically: Because abundant contaminating clonotypes from the bulk population could be contained in FACS-sorted repertoires, computational filtering was required. After the booster, most of the clones that had expanded following primary vaccination were detected again (around 97% of CD4 and around 90% of CD8), which suggests that memory was broadly maintained. A small fraction of clonotypes showed up in both the CD4 and CD8 compartments, probably as a result of convergent recombination. The study included only a couple of donors, which limits how far the findings can be generalized. The secondary T-cell response was found to be weaker but faster than the primary response, with a peak reached on day 5 rather than on day 15.

The reads were generated on an Illumina NovaSeq 6000. TCR cDNA was made using 5'RACE template switching, a step that added a universal primer site and unique molecular identifiers. Priming for cDNA synthesis came from both the TCR alpha and TCR beta constant segments. Two PCR steps were used to amplify libraries, with sample barcodes and sequencing adapters being added in the second step. Libraries were sequenced on Illumina HiSeq 2500 (2x100 bp) or NovaSeq (2x150 bp). As for the original processing: MIGEC handled demultiplexing of reads and collapsing into UMI consensus sequences, while MiXCR performed V(D)J alignment. Vaccine-responding clonotypes were defined with edgeR using replicate PBMC samples, requiring FDR below 0.01 and a log2 fold change above 5 up to day 15. CD4 or CD8 identity was assigned to each bulk clonotype according to whether the clonotype was present at higher abundance in the sequenced CD4 repertoire or the sequenced CD8 repertoire. The public reads were reanalyzed by TCRdb: fastp trimming at Q25, MiXCR alignment, in-frame beta chains only. Each CDR3 protein gets just one entry, which takes the most common genes and DNA from the rows behind it. These V and J calls derive from TCRdb rather than the authors' analysis. In all, the sample holds fewer than 350,000 distinct CDR3 sequences, and over 3.5% of those were seen once. The ten largest clones add up to roughly a fifth of the sample.

This sample's treatment or condition label indicates: live attenuated yellow fever vaccine strain. At each blood-draw timepoint, two biological replicates of bulk PBMCs were obtained. PBMCs were isolated from peripheral blood using a standard Ficoll-Paque protocol. TriZol was used to extract RNA from bulk PBMCs, from CD4 and CD8 fractions, and from dextramer-positive and dextramer-negative fractions. The CDR3 spans 15 residues, from the cysteine through the phenylalanine. The entry retains the CDR3 DNA only, 45 bases that are in frame from base 1. V is trimmed back by 3 bases and J by 4 bases, and the junction contains 8 bases that no gene match accounts for. CDR1 and CDR2 (SGHRS, YFSETQ) derive from the germline V gene.

This receptor was taken from a man between 18 and 35 years old who received the YFV17D yellow fever vaccine. The V and J segments used are TRBV5-1 and TRBJ2-3, with TRBD2 matching 7 junction bases. The specimen was PBMCs, collected 15 days after the yellow fever booster vaccination. In nucleotides, the sequence is TGCGCCAGCAGCTGGAAAGCGGGGACCTCAGATACGCAGTATTTT. Its translation reads: CASSWKAGTSDTQYF.